These T cell receptor beta chains were read from a single sample in a study of CD8+ T cells in alopecia areata. This table comes from immunoSEQ multiplex PCR, and its TCRdb copy is limited to in-frame clones, with some not included. The sample yields 65,000 to 90,000 clones, 51% seen once. Material: NKG2D-high CD8+ T cells sorted from blood. The receptors come from a human donor with alopecia areata. Both conserved end residues are part of each CDR3. The D gene is left open where the match is weak. Rows give clone size only sometimes, using once, few, many, or a class for an expanded clone.

CDR3nt: TGTGCCAGCAGTTGGGACAGGGGCTCCTACGAGCAGTACTTC; CDR3aa: CASSWDRGSYEQYF; abundance: NA; j_gene: TRBJ2-7; d_gene: TRBD1; v_gene: TRBV7-9
CDR3nt: TGTGCCTGGATACGGGACACCGGGGAGCTGTTTTTT; CDR3aa: CAWIRDTGELFF; abundance: NA; j_gene: TRBJ2-2; d_gene: NA; v_gene: TRBV30
CDR3nt: TGTGCCTGGAGTAGCGGGAACTCCTACAATGAGCAGTTCTTC; CDR3aa: CAWSSGNSYNEQFF; abundance: NA; j_gene: TRBJ2-1; d_gene: TRBD2; v_gene: TRBV30
CDR3nt: TGTGCCAGCAGTTCCCAGGGGACGGTGGGGAATGAGCAGTTCTTC; CDR3aa: CASSSQGTVGNEQFF; abundance: NA; j_gene: TRBJ2-1; d_gene: NA; v_gene: TRBV25-1
CDR3nt: TGCAGTGCCCTGGAGGGATACGAGCAGTACTTC; CDR3aa: CSALEGYEQYF; abundance: NA; j_gene: TRBJ2-7; d_gene: NA; v_gene: TRBV20-1
CDR3nt: TGTGCCAGCAGTGCCACGGAGATTCCAACTAACGAGCAGTACTTC; CDR3aa: CASSATEIPTNEQYF; abundance: few; j_gene: TRBJ2-7; d_gene: NA; v_gene: TRBV27
CDR3nt: TGCGCCAGCAGCCAAGATATGATAACAGGGACCGGGGAGCTGTTTTTT; CDR3aa: CASSQDMITGTGELFF; abundance: NA; j_gene: TRBJ2-2; d_gene: NA; v_gene: TRBV4-1
CDR3nt: TGTGCCAGCGGGGCTGAAGCTTTCTTT; CDR3aa: CASGAEAFF; abundance: NA; j_gene: TRBJ1-1; d_gene: NA; v_gene: TRBV7-9
CDR3nt: TGCGCCAGCAGCCAAGAACTGGGGACAGGGGGCTACGAGCAGTACTTC; CDR3aa: CASSQELGTGGYEQYF; abundance: NA; j_gene: TRBJ2-7; d_gene: TRBD1; v_gene: TRBV4-3
CDR3nt: TGTGCCAGCGGACCGCCGGGACAGGGGATACACGAGCAGTACTTC; CDR3aa: CASGPPGQGIHEQYF; abundance: NA; j_gene: TRBJ2-7; d_gene: TRBD1; v_gene: TRBV2
CDR3nt: TGCGCCAGCAGTGATTCCTACGAGCAGTACTTC; CDR3aa: CASSDSYEQYF; abundance: NA; j_gene: TRBJ2-7; d_gene: NA; v_gene: TRBV10-2
CDR3nt: TGTGCCAGCAGCTTGGACGGGGGGAGCTCGACAGATACGCAGTATTTT; CDR3aa: CASSLDGGSSTDTQYF; abundance: once; j_gene: TRBJ2-3; d_gene: TRBD2; v_gene: TRBV5-6
CDR3nt: TGTGCCAGCAGTTTCAGGGGCCAAGCAGATACGCAGTATTTT; CDR3aa: CASSFRGQADTQYF; abundance: NA; j_gene: TRBJ2-3; d_gene: NA; v_gene: TRBV27
CDR3nt: TGTGCCAGCAGCCCCTGGGGAGCGATCTACGAGCAGTACTTC; CDR3aa: CASSPWGAIYEQYF; abundance: NA; j_gene: TRBJ2-7; d_gene: NA; v_gene: TRBV5-4
CDR3nt: TGTGCCAGCAGTGTGAGGGGGCTGAACACTGAAGCTTTCTTT; CDR3aa: CASSVRGLNTEAFF; abundance: NA; j_gene: TRBJ1-1; d_gene: TRBD1; v_gene: TRBV2
CDR3nt: TGTGCCGTACCGGGGGCCCTCAATGAACAGTTCTTC; CDR3aa: CAVPGALNEQFF; abundance: NA; j_gene: TRBJ2-1; d_gene: NA; v_gene: TRBV2
CDR3nt: TGTGCCAGCAGCGTAGCTGGATGGAATGAAAAACTGTTTTTT; CDR3aa: CASSVAGWNEKLFF; abundance: NA; j_gene: TRBJ1-4; d_gene: NA; v_gene: TRBV9
CDR3nt: TGTGCCAGCAGCTCATCAACTGGCTTCGGGGCTCAATACCCCTACGAGCAGTACTTC; CDR3aa: CASSSSTGFGAQYPYEQYF; abundance: NA; j_gene: TRBJ2-7; d_gene: NA; v_gene: TRBV11-3
CDR3nt: TGTGCCAGCAGCCCGGACAGCACAGATACGCAGTATTTT; CDR3aa: CASSPDSTDTQYF; abundance: NA; j_gene: TRBJ2-3; d_gene: NA; v_gene: TRBV27
CDR3nt: TGCAGCGTTGAAGTGGGCGAATCCTCCGAATACGAGCAGTACTTC; CDR3aa: CSVEVGESSEYEQYF; abundance: NA; j_gene: TRBJ2-7; d_gene: NA; v_gene: TRBV29-1
CDR3nt: TGCGCCAGCAGCTTGGGACAGGACTCCTACGAGCAGTACTTC; CDR3aa: CASSLGQDSYEQYF; abundance: NA; j_gene: TRBJ2-7; d_gene: NA; v_gene: TRBV5-1
CDR3nt: TGTGCCAGCAGCGTGGAAACAGGGCCGGAAGAGACCCAGTACTTC; CDR3aa: CASSVETGPEETQYF; abundance: NA; j_gene: TRBJ2-5; d_gene: NA; v_gene: TRBV9
CDR3nt: TGTGCCAGCAGCTTACTCCCTAGCGGGAACCAAGAGACCCAGTACTTC; CDR3aa: CASSLLPSGNQETQYF; abundance: NA; j_gene: TRBJ2-5; d_gene: TRBD2; v_gene: TRBV7-9
CDR3nt: TGCGCCAGCAGCCAAGTGGGGGCCGTTCCTACCGACGAGCAGTACTTC; CDR3aa: CASSQVGAVPTDEQYF; abundance: NA; j_gene: TRBJ2-7; d_gene: NA; v_gene: TRBV4-1
CDR3nt: TGTGCCTGGAACGCCGGGACCACATTCTATGAGCAGTTCTTC; CDR3aa: CAWNAGTTFYEQFF; abundance: NA; j_gene: TRBJ2-1; d_gene: NA; v_gene: TRBV30
CDR3nt: TGCAGCGTTGAAGATCCTTCCCGCGGGGAAAAACTGTTTTTT; CDR3aa: CSVEDPSRGEKLFF; abundance: few; j_gene: TRBJ1-4; d_gene: NA; v_gene: TRBV29-1
CDR3nt: TGCGCCAGCAGCCAAGATCGGGCAGGGATCGTTCTGGGGGAGCAGTACTTC; CDR3aa: CASSQDRAGIVLGEQYF; abundance: NA; j_gene: TRBJ2-7; d_gene: NA; v_gene: TRBV4-3
CDR3nt: TGCAGTGCCTGGTACACTGAAGCTTTCTTT; CDR3aa: CSAWYTEAFF; abundance: few; j_gene: TRBJ1-1; d_gene: NA; v_gene: TRBV20-1
CDR3nt: TGCAGCGCGGAGGGACTAGCGGGAGTTAGTGAGCAGTTCTTC; CDR3aa: CSAEGLAGVSEQFF; abundance: few; j_gene: TRBJ2-1; d_gene: TRBD2; v_gene: TRBV29-1
CDR3nt: TGTGCCAGCCTGAGTATGGCAAACATTCAGTACTTC; CDR3aa: CASLSMANIQYF; abundance: few; j_gene: TRBJ2-4; d_gene: NA; v_gene: TRBV6-5
CDR3nt: TGTGCCAGCAGTGGACGGACAGCTAGCTCTGGGGCCAACGTCCTGACTTTC; CDR3aa: CASSGRTASSGANVLTF; abundance: NA; j_gene: TRBJ2-6; d_gene: NA; v_gene: TRBV27
CDR3nt: TGTGCCAGCAGCTTGACGGGTATGAACACTGAAGCTTTCTTT; CDR3aa: CASSLTGMNTEAFF; abundance: NA; j_gene: TRBJ1-1; d_gene: NA; v_gene: TRBV5-4
CDR3nt: TGTGCCAGCAGCTTGCTAGATACGCAGTATTTT; CDR3aa: CASSLLDTQYF; abundance: NA; j_gene: TRBJ2-3; d_gene: NA; v_gene: TRBV5-6
CDR3nt: TGTGCCAGCAGTTTTCGGGGGAACACTGAAGCTTTCTTT; CDR3aa: CASSFRGNTEAFF; abundance: NA; j_gene: TRBJ1-1; d_gene: NA; v_gene: TRBV28
CDR3nt: TGTGCCAGCAGTTTAGGGGACAGGGTGACCGGGGAGCTGTTTTTT; CDR3aa: CASSLGDRVTGELFF; abundance: few; j_gene: TRBJ2-2; d_gene: TRBD1; v_gene: TRBV28
CDR3nt: TGTGCCAGCAGTTTAGAGGCGAGAGATACGCAGTATTTT; CDR3aa: CASSLEARDTQYF; abundance: NA; j_gene: TRBJ2-3; d_gene: NA; v_gene: TRBV27
CDR3nt: TGTGCCAGCAGTTTCTTGAACACCGGGGAGCTGTTTTTT; CDR3aa: CASSFLNTGELFF; abundance: NA; j_gene: TRBJ2-2; d_gene: NA; v_gene: TRBV28
CDR3nt: TGCGCCAGCAGCCAAGATCCAAATGAGCAGTTCTTC; CDR3aa: CASSQDPNEQFF; abundance: NA; j_gene: TRBJ2-1; d_gene: NA; v_gene: TRBV4-1
CDR3nt: TGTGCCAGCAGTCCGGAGACAGGAACCAGTGAAGCTTTCTTT; CDR3aa: CASSPETGTSEAFF; abundance: NA; j_gene: TRBJ1-1; d_gene: NA; v_gene: TRBV13
CDR3nt: TGTGCCAGCAGCCCCAACGGGAGGGTCGAGCAGTACTTC; CDR3aa: CASSPNGRVEQYF; abundance: NA; j_gene: TRBJ2-7; d_gene: TRBD2; v_gene: TRBV13
CDR3nt: TGCAGCGTTGGGCCAGTGGGACAGCTCTACGAGCAGTACTTC; CDR3aa: CSVGPVGQLYEQYF; abundance: NA; j_gene: TRBJ2-7; d_gene: TRBD1; v_gene: TRBV29-1
CDR3nt: TGCAGTGCCCCCTTAAACACTGAAGCTTTCTTT; CDR3aa: CSAPLNTEAFF; abundance: NA; j_gene: TRBJ1-1; d_gene: NA; v_gene: TRBV20-1
CDR3nt: TGCAGCGTTGATCATGGCTGGGAGCAGTACTTC; CDR3aa: CSVDHGWEQYF; abundance: NA; j_gene: TRBJ2-7; d_gene: NA; v_gene: TRBV29-1